This TCR beta chain was captured in a study of memory CD4+ T cells and cytomegalovirus serostatus. The sort gate was single viable CD3+CD4+CD8-CD45RO+ cells for memory CD4+ T cells. The CDR3 covers 16 residues. TCRdb's table, derived via immunoSEQ multiplex PCR, lists solely in-frame clones and lacks some. Of approximately 41,000 clones in the sample, about three quarters are singletons; the top ten hold nearly 6.5%. The V and J genes are TRBV21-1 and TRBJ1-1; the table calls TRBD1, which could not be checked here. TRBV21-1 is shown as a pseudogene. The sample comprised memory CD4+ T cells from blood. The origin of this receptor is an adult in good health and CMV-seronegative. The DNA for the CDR3 is TGTGCCAGCCGACAGGGCCAGACTAACATGAACACTGAAGCTTTCTTT. Translating it yields CASRQGQTNMNTEAFF.